This T cell receptor beta chain came from a study of Tregs in tolerant kidney transplant recipients. Clones were read by immunoSEQ multiplex PCR, and TCRdb kept only the in-frame ones, dropping some. The sample includes roughly 120,000 clones, about 90% of them seen just once. Study results and limitations: The most relevant donor-specific Treg TCRbeta repertoire apparently came from expansion with activated donor B cells.

Unstimulated Tregs (CD4+CD25+CD127-) and CD4+CD25- non-Tregs were sorted from PBMCs. Germline V gives CDR1 MNHEY, CDR2 SMNVEV (reference sequence). Trimming removed 3 bases at V and 0 bases at J, with 5 bases between. The CDR3 extends over 13 amino acids. Points on this clone: Antigen specificity is unknown.

The sequence was obtained from a human donor in good health. The source material was CD4+ T cells from blood. The V and J genes are TRBV27 and TRBJ1-1; D not resolved. Here the CDR3 DNA reads TGTGCCAGCAGTTTGCGGCTGAACACTGAAGCTTTCTTT. Its translation is CASSLRLNTEAFF.